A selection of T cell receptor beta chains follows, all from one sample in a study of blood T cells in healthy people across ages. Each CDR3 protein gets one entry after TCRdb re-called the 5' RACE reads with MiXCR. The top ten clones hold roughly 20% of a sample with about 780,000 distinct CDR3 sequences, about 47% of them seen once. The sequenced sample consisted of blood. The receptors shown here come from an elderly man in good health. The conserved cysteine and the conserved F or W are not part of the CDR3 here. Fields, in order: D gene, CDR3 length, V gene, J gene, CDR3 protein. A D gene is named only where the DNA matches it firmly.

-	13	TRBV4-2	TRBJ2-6	ASTLLSSGANVLT
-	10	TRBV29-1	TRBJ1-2	SVDRPNYGYT
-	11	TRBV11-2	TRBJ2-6	ANGVAGANVLT
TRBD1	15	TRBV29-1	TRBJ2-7	SVEGQGARQGPYEQY
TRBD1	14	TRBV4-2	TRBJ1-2	ASSQPGRDRGHGYT
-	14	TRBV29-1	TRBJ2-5	SVERGTPRDQETQY
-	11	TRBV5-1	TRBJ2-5	ASSLEHKETQY
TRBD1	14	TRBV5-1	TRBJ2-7	ASSLARGQGQVEQY
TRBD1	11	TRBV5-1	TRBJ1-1	ASSPDRVVRAF
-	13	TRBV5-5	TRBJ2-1	ASSLELARHNEQF
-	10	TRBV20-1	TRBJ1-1	SARRGNTEAF
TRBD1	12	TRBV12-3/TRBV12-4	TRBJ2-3	ASSLTGATDTQY
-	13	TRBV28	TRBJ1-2	ASSFGHDQNYGYT
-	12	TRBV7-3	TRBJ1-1	ASSLGQSNTEAF
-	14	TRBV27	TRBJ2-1	ASSSLASGGGNEQF
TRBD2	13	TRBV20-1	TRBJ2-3	SAAGTSGKGDTQY
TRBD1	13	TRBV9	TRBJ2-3	ASSPSQGATDTQY
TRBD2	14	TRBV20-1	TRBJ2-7	SASWEGGAQAYEQY
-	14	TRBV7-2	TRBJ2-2	ASRTAGRGPTGELF
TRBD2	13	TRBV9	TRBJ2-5	ASSVEGRAWETQY
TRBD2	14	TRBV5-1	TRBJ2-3	ASSHTSATSTDTQY
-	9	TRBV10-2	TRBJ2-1	ASRQQVEQF
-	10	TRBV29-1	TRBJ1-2	SVSWGRVGYT